One T cell receptor beta chain is described in this entry. The V end was cut by 0 bases, the J end by 12 bases, with 15 bases between. The CDR3 totals 14 residues. Per germline, CDR1 LGHDT and CDR2 YNNKEL (reference sequence). This sample stems from a study of control samples from healthy donors and cancer patients. Libraries were prepared by immunoSEQ multiplex PCR; TCRdb keeps only in-frame clonotypes and omits some of them. The sample holds roughly 450,000 clones; 90% are singletons and the top ten take roughly 6.4%. The chain uses TRBV3-1 (or the pseudogene TRBV3-2) and TRBJ2-1, with D hard to call. The source material was PBMCs. This sequence originates from a man in his forties with head and neck cancer. CDR3 loop: CASSQEHSLYPQFF. As DNA, the CDR3 is TGTGCCAGCAGCCAAGAACACAGCCTTTATCCGCAGTTCTTC.